These 26 T cell receptor beta chains originate from one sample sequenced in a study of blood T cell repertoires in COVID-19. Here immunoSEQ multiplex PCR was the method, and the copy in TCRdb shows in-frame clones only, minus some. The sample yields over 50,000 clones, approximately 85% seen once. The sample comprised peripheral blood. Source of these receptors: a man aged 50 to 60 with active COVID-19.

The chain links TRBV10-3 to TRBJ1-6; 8 bases line up with TRBD1. CDR1 and CDR2 from the germline V gene are ENHRY and SYGVKD. The V gene end was trimmed by 5 bases and the J gene end by 4 bases; junction bases not matched to a gene: 10. The CDR3 is made up of 17 amino acids. The CDR3 here is CAISPRTGRDYNSPLHF. The CDR3 DNA sequence: TGTGCCATCAGTCCCCGGACAGGGAGGGATTATAATTCACCCCTCCACTTT.

Turning to this clone: The same CDR3 also results from other DNA sequences found in this sample. The chain combines TRBV2 with TRBJ2-2, with D possibly matching TRBD2 (5 bases). V was shortened by 5 bases and J by 7 bases, with 8 bases between the two germline ends. This CDR3 has 12 residues. The germline CDR1 and CDR2 sequences are SNHLY and FYNNEI. The CDR3 nucleotides read TGTGCCAGCAGTCGGGATGACGGGGAGCTGTTTTTT. It yields the protein CASSRDDGELFF.

The chain links TRBV12-3 or TRBV12-4 to TRBJ2-3; the D is unclear. CDR3 length: 11 residues. The V and J ends lost 8 bases and 9 bases respectively, with 12 bases between them. The DNA of the CDR3 is TGTGCCAGCGGCAGATTAAAAACGCAGTATTTT. This gives the protein CASGRLKTQYF.

The V call is TRBV7-3, the J call TRBJ2-1, with a possible D match to TRBD2 (5 bases). CDR3 length: 11 residues. Trimming removed 2 bases from V and 10 bases from J, with 6 bases in between. Germline V gene data show CDR1 as SGHTA and CDR2 as FQGTGA. In nucleotides, the CDR3 is TGTGCCAGCAGCTTATCGGGGGAGCAGTTCTTC. This codes for CASSLSGEQFF.

CDR3 bases: TGTGCCAGCAGCCCCCGGCAGGCAGGGGGCGATAGCAATCAGCCCCAGCATTTT. Its protein product is CASSPRQAGGDSNQPQHF. V gene TRBV4-2 combines with J gene TRBJ1-5; 8 bases agree with TRBD1. The trim removed 4 bases at V and 0 bases at J, leaving 11 bases unmatched. Germline V CDR1 and CDR2: LGHNA, YNFKEQ. The CDR3 has 18 amino acids.

This sequence joins TRBV6-4 and TRBJ2-1, with 9 positions matching TRBD2. This CDR3 comprises 15 residues. V trimming: 4 bases; J trimming: 4 bases; junction bases outside the gene matches: 5. Germline loops: CDR1 MRHNA, CDR2 SNTAGT. CDR3 in amino acids: CASSVLAGVYNEQFF. CDR3 bases: TGTGCCAGCAGTGTTTTAGCGGGAGTATACAATGAGCAGTTCTTC.

This chain joins TRBV19 and TRBJ2-5, with a weak D call TRBD1 (6 bases). With 1 base removed from V and 2 bases from J, the gap between germline ends came to 14 bases. Germline V gene sequence: CDR1 LNHDA, CDR2 SQIVND (reference sequence). CDR3 length: 16 amino acids. CDR3 bases: TGTGCCAGTAGTATAGGGGGGCAGGGGTGGCAAGAGACCCAGTACTTC. Its protein is CASSIGGQGWQETQYF.

This clone came up a few times. The genes are TRBV2 and TRBJ2-7; TRBD1 might be the D (6 bases). Trimming shortened V by 3 bases and J by 4 bases, and 13 bases separated the two germline ends. Germline loops: CDR1 SNHLY, CDR2 FYNNEI. The CDR3 consists of 14 residues. CDR3 region: CASSDHGTPYEQYF. The CDR3 nucleotides read TGTGCCAGCAGTGACCATGGGACACCTTACGAGCAGTACTTC.

The gene calls are TRBV4-2 and TRBJ2-1; D remains unclear. Looked up from germline, CDR1 is LGHNA and CDR2 is YNFKEQ. The germline V and J ends were trimmed by 0 bases and 7 bases, with 4 bases remaining between them. The CDR3 contains 12 residues. The CDR3 here is CASSQDRNEQFF. CDR3 DNA sequence: TGTGCCAGCAGCCAAGACAGGAATGAGCAGTTCTTC.

The rearrangement links TRBV5-4 to TRBJ2-1; 7 bases are shared with TRBD2. J was trimmed by 14 bases and V by 0 bases; bases with no gene match: 14. The CDR3 is made up of 15 amino acids. The germline V gene has CDR1 SGHNT and CDR2 YYREEE (reference sequence). The CDR3 nucleotides are TGTGCCAGCAGCTTGGAAGGAGTCTTAGCGGGCCGAGAGTTCTTC. It encodes CASSLEGVLAGREFF.

The rearrangement uses TRBV7-9 and TRBJ2-1; 7 bases fit TRBD2. The J segment lost 0 bases and the V segment lost 5 bases, leaving 10 bases of the junction unmatched. CDR1 SEHNR and CDR2 FQNEAQ come from the germline V gene (reference sequence). The CDR3 runs to 17 residues. Here the CDR3 DNA reads TGTGCCAGCAGCCTACCCCGGGGGGAGAGCTCCTACAATGAGCAGTTCTTC. Residues: CASSLPRGESSYNEQFF.

The chain carries TRBV30 and TRBJ2-6; 7 positions match TRBD2. V was clipped by 0 bases and J by 1 base; unmatched bases: 12. This CDR3 contains 19 residues. Germline V gene sequence: CDR1 GTSNPN, CDR2 SVGIG (reference sequence). The DNA for the CDR3 is TGTGCCTGGAGTGTCCTCTGGGGGGGAAGGAGGTCTGGGGCCAACGTCCTGACTTTC. Protein: CAWSVLWGGRRSGANVLTF.

This chain joins TRBV11-2 and TRBJ2-7, with TRBD1 matching over 9 bases. V gave up 0 bases and J gave up 6 bases; unmatched junction bases: 3. This CDR3 is built from 14 residues. Germline CDR1 reads SGHAT; CDR2 reads FQNNGV. CDR3 protein: CASSLEWTGVEQYF. In DNA, the CDR3 is TGTGCCAGCAGCTTAGAATGGACAGGGGTCGAGCAGTACTTC. Supplemented by reference TRBV11-2 and TRBJ2-7, the full variable domain reads EAGVAQSPRYKIIEKRQSVAFWCNPISGHATLYWYQQILGQGPKLLIQFQNNGVVDDSQLPKDRFSAERLKGVDSTLKIQPAKLEDSAVYLCASSLEWTGVEQYFGPGTRLTVT.

The J gene is TRBJ2-7, the V gene TRBV5-1; D remains ambiguous. The germline V gene encodes CDR1 SGHRS and CDR2 YFSETQ. The CDR3 is 13 amino acids. V gave up 1 base and J gave up 2 bases, with 7 bases separating them. As DNA, the CDR3 is TGCGCCAGCAGCTTGTCAGGTGCCTACGAGCAGTACTTC. Translated: CASSLSGAYEQYF.

The chain has TRBV5-6 and TRBJ1-5; D call uncertain. This CDR3 region has 14 residues. Germline V lookup: CDR1 SGHDT, CDR2 YYEEEE. Deletions cut 4 bases from V and 4 bases from J, with 12 bases between. CDR3 residues: CASSGGRGNQPQHF. DNA for the CDR3: TGTGCCAGCAGCGGTGGACGGGGTAATCAGCCCCAGCATTTT.

The gene calls are TRBV4-1 and TRBJ1-5; D unresolved. Trimming took off 0 bases at V and 9 bases at J, with 9 bases between the two ends. CDR1 and CDR2 from the germline V gene are MGHRA and YSYEKL. The CDR3 sequence is 13 residues long. The CDR3 bases are TGCGCCAGCAGCCAAGAAGAAAGTAGGCCCCAGCATTTT. Protein: CASSQEESRPQHF.

The V and J genes are TRBV19 and TRBJ1-2, with TRBD1 identical over 9 bases. CDR3 length: 14 residues. Unmatched junction bases numbered 3, after V lost 6 bases and J lost 1 base. Germline CDR1 reads LNHDA; CDR2 reads SQIVND (reference sequence). CDR3 region: CASSRTGVNYGYTF. CDR3 bases: TGTGCCAGTAGCCGGACAGGGGTTAACTATGGCTACACCTTC.

J is TRBJ2-1 and V is TRBV7-2; 13 nucleotides line up with TRBD2. From germline, CDR1 is SGHTA and CDR2 FQGNSA. This CDR3 comprises 16 residues. V lost 1 base to trimming and J lost 9 bases; unmatched junction nucleotides: 6. CDR3 amino acids: CASSLETSGGLSEQFF. DNA for the CDR3: TGTGCCAGCAGCTTAGAGACTAGCGGGGGGTTGAGTGAGCAGTTCTTC. The whole variable domain, filled in from reference TRBV7-2 and TRBJ2-1, reads GAGVSQSPSNKVTEKGKDVELRCDPISGHTALYWYRQSLGQGLEFLIYFQGNSAPDKSGLPSDRFSAERTGGSVSTLTIQRTQQEDSAVYLCASSLETSGGLSEQFFGPGTRLTVL.

This clone was seen a few times. The chain links TRBV6-6 to TRBJ1-5, with a weak D call TRBD1 (6 bases). From germline, CDR1 is MNHNY and CDR2 SVGAGI (reference sequence). Trimming removed 7 bases at V and 7 bases at J, with 20 bases between. CDR3 length: 15 amino acids. DNA of the CDR3: TGTGCCAGCAATACAGGGAGGGGTAGCCGGCAGCCCCAGCATTTT. Translated: CASNTGRGSRQPQHF.

The V call is TRBV3-1 (or the pseudogene TRBV3-2), the J call TRBJ2-3; D gene uncertain. CDR3 length equals 14 residues. Germline V gene sequence: CDR1 LGHDT, CDR2 YNNKEL (reference sequence). Trimming removed 1 base from V and 2 bases from J, with 7 bases in between. This CDR3 is CASSQGSVTDTQYF. In DNA, the CDR3 is TGTGCCAGCAGCCAAGGGAGTGTCACAGATACGCAGTATTTT.

The V and J genes are TRBV4-1 and TRBJ1-2; 11 bases map to TRBD1. The CDR3 is made up of 15 amino acids. J gave up 5 bases and V 4 bases, and 6 bases lay outside the gene matches. Germline-derived CDR1 and CDR2 are MGHRA and YSYEKL. In DNA, the CDR3 is TGCGCCAGCAGCCGGTGGACAGGGGGCGATTATGGCTACACCTTC. It encodes CASSRWTGGDYGYTF.

This clone was observed a single time. This chain uses TRBV6-6 with TRBJ2-7, with 11 nucleotides matching TRBD2. J gave up 4 bases and V 2 bases, and 7 bases lay outside the gene matches. Germline V gives CDR1 MNHNY, CDR2 SVGAGI (reference sequence). The CDR3 is 16 amino acids. The CDR3 nucleotides read TGTGCCAGCAGTTACCTAATAGCGGGGGGGACATACGAGCAGTACTTC. Protein product: CASSYLIAGGTYEQYF.

This clone has more than one count but fewer than ten. This sequence joins TRBV6-5 and TRBJ1-5, with 7 bases lining up with TRBD1. This CDR3 region has 15 residues. V dropped 5 bases and J dropped 0; count of bases not matched to a gene: 4. The germline CDR1 and CDR2 sequences are MNHEY and SVGAGI. This CDR3 is CASSRQGTSNQPQHF. The CDR3, as DNA: TGTGCCAGCAGTAGACAGGGAACTAGCAATCAGCCCCAGCATTTT.

V is TRBV6-2 or TRBV6-3 and J is TRBJ1-5; 8 bases map to TRBD1. The CDR3 totals 16 residues. Germline V gene sequence: CDR1 MNHEY, CDR2 SVGEGT. Trimming removed 5 bases from V and 1 base from J; junction bases left unmatched: 7. The CDR3 coding sequence is TGTGCCAGCAGTCCCCTTGGGACAGGAAGCAATCAGCCCCAGCATTTT. It yields the protein CASSPLGTGSNQPQHF.

The rearrangement joins TRBV11-2 to TRBJ2-2; D possibly corresponds to TRBD1 (5 bases). The ends were cut back, 0 bases at V and 13 bases at J, with 15 bases in the middle. Germline CDR1 SGHAT, CDR2 FQNNGV. This CDR3 comprises 14 residues. The CDR3 reads CASSLEGARRRLFF. As DNA, the CDR3 is TGTGCCAGCAGCTTAGAAGGGGCCCGTCGTCGGCTGTTTTTT.

This chain links TRBV3-1 (or the pseudogene TRBV3-2) with TRBJ1-2; no clear D gene. Between the trimmed V and J ends, which lost 5 bases and 4 bases, there was a span of 8 bases. This CDR3 spans 12 amino acids. Germline-derived CDR1 and CDR2 are LGHDT and YNNKEL (reference sequence). The CDR3 region has the DNA TGTGCCAGCAGCGCACACCCCTATGGCTACACCTTC. Translated: CASSAHPYGYTF.